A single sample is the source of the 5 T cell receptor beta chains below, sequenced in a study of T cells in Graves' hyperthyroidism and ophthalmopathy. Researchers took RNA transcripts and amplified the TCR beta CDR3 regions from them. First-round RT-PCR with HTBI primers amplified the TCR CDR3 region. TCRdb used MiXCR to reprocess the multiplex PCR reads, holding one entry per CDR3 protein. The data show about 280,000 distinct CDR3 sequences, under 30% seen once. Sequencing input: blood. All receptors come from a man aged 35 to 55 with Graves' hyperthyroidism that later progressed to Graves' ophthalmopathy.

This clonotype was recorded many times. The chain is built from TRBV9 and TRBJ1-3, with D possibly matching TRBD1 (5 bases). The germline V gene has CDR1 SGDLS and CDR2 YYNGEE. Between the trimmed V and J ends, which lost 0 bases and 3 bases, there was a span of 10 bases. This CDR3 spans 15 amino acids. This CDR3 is CASSVDGRVGNTIYF. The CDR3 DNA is TGTGCCAGCAGCGTAGATGGCAGGGTTGGAAACACCATATATTTT.

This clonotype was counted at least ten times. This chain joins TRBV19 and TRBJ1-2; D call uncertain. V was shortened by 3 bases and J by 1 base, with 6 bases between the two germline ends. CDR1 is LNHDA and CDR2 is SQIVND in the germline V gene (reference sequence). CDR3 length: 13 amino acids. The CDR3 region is CASSMMGNYGYTF. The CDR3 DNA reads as TGTGCCAGTAGTATGATGGGTAACTATGGCTACACCTTC.

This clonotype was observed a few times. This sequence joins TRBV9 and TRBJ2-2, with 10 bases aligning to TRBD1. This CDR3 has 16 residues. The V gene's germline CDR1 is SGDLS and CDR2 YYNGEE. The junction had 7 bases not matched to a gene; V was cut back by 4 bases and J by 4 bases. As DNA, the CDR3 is TGTGCCAGCAGCTCTACCGGGACAGGGGTCACCGGGGAGCTGTTTTTT. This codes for CASSSTGTGVTGELFF.

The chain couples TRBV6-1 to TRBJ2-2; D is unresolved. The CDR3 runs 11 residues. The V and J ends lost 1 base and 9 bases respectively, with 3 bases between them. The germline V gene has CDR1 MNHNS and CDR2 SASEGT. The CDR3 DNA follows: TGTGCCAGCAGTGAAGGCCGGGAGCTGTTTTTT. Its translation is CASSEGRELFF.

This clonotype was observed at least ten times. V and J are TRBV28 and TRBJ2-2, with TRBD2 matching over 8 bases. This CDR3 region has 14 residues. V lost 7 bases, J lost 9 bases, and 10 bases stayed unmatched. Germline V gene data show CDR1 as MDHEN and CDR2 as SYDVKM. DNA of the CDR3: TGTGCCAGCACCCTCCCCGGACTAGCTCGGGAGCTGTTTTTT. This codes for CASTLPGLARELFF.